These 9 T cell receptor beta chains were all obtained from the same sample, sequenced in a study of Graves' ophthalmopathy and Graves' hyperthyroidism. RNA transcripts yielded amplified TCR beta CDR3 regions. HTBI primers primed a first-round RT-PCR, and a second-round multiplex PCR followed. One entry per CDR3 protein, called by TCRdb with MiXCR from the multiplex PCR reads. The sample includes 350,000 to 400,000 distinct CDR3 sequences, 15% of them seen just once. Sequenced sample: peripheral blood. These receptors originate from a woman between 18 and 29 years old with stable Graves' hyperthyroidism.

For this clonotype: A single base separates this from a much larger clone, so it may be a read error. This rearrangement joins TRBV25-1 to TRBJ1-2, with D hard to call. V shed 1 base and J shed 2 bases, with 8 bases lying between them. The CDR3 loop spans 14 amino acids. Germline V gives CDR1 MGHDK, CDR2 SYGVNS. In DNA, the CDR3 is TGTGCCAGCAGTGAATGGGGAGGGAACTATGGCTACACCTTC. Translation: CASSEWGGNYGYTF.

This clonotype has a count of ten or more. V is TRBV19 and J is TRBJ1-5; tentatively, D is TRBD1 (6 bases). Trimming cost V 7 bases and J 4 bases, with 17 bases left between them. Germline assignment: CDR1 LNHDA and CDR2 SQIVND (reference sequence). CDR3 length: 15 amino acids. The CDR3 region is CASKEQGDLNQPQHF. The DNA for the CDR3 is TGTGCCAGTAAGGAACAGGGAGATCTAAATCAGCCCCAGCATTTT.

This clonotype occurred many times. The J gene is TRBJ1-1, the V gene TRBV7-9; D ambiguous. CDR3 length equals 13 residues. Per germline, CDR1 SEHNR and CDR2 FQNEAQ (reference sequence). V was cut by 5 bases and J by 4 bases, with 11 bases left in between. CDR3 nucleotides: TGTGCCAGCAGCCTCCCCCCGGGCACTGAAGCTTTCTTT. Its translation: CASSLPPGTEAFF.

This clonotype has only a few counts. The chain couples TRBV6-1 to TRBJ1-2; D is ambiguous. This CDR3 has 12 residues. V was clipped by 7 bases and J by 2 bases, with 8 bases between them. The germline CDR1 and CDR2 sequences are MNHNS and SASEGT. The CDR3 loop reads CASNLKNYGYTF. CDR3 nucleotides: TGTGCCAGCAATCTGAAAAACTATGGCTACACCTTC.

The chain is built from TRBV18 and TRBJ1-1, with 7 nucleotides matching TRBD1. The germline CDR1 and CDR2 sequences are KGHSH and LQKENI. V gave up 3 bases and J gave up 4 bases; unmatched junction bases: 8. CDR3 size: 15 residues. CDR3 sequence reads: CASSPPGQLGTEAFF. For the CDR3, the DNA is TGTGCCAGCTCACCCCCGGGACAGTTAGGCACTGAAGCTTTCTTT.

In this sample, this clonotype turned up many times. The CDR3 region is CASSERGYQPQHF. The CDR3 region has the DNA TGTGCCAGCAGTGAAAGGGGGTATCAGCCCCAGCATTTT. The chain uses TRBV2 and TRBJ1-5; perhaps TRBD1 as D (6 bases). Trimming left V 2 bases short and J 5 bases short, with 7 bases between. From germline, CDR1 is SNHLY and CDR2 FYNNEI. The CDR3 has 13 amino acids.

Ten or more counts support this clonotype. The rearrangement joins TRBV5-6 to TRBJ2-5; 8 positions match TRBD1. The CDR3 is made up of 13 amino acids. Losses at the gene ends were 6 bases for V and 5 bases for J; bases not matched to a gene: 6. Germline V CDR1 and CDR2: SGHDT, YYEEEE. CDR3 nucleotides: TGTGCCAGCACCCGGACAGGGACGGAGACCCAGTACTTC. This translates into CASTRTGTETQYF.

The chain employs TRBV5-1 and TRBJ2-7, with TRBD2 as a possible D gene (5 bases). Germline V gene data show CDR1 as SGHRS and CDR2 as YFSETQ. The ends were cut back, 5 bases at V and 7 bases at J, with 7 bases in the middle. This CDR3 comprises 10 residues. The DNA of the CDR3 is TGCGCCAGCAGGTCGGGGGAGCAGTACTTC. This encodes CASRSGEQYF.

The CDR3 coding sequence is TGTGCCAGCAGCCCACTAAGGAACCCCTACGGCTACACCTTC. It specifies CASSPLRNPYGYTF. This sequence joins TRBV6-2 or TRBV6-3 and TRBJ1-2, with D unresolved. Per the germline V gene, CDR1 is MNHEY and CDR2 is SVGEGT. The CDR3 runs to 14 residues. Trimming took off 6 bases at V and 8 bases at J, with 19 bases between the two ends.